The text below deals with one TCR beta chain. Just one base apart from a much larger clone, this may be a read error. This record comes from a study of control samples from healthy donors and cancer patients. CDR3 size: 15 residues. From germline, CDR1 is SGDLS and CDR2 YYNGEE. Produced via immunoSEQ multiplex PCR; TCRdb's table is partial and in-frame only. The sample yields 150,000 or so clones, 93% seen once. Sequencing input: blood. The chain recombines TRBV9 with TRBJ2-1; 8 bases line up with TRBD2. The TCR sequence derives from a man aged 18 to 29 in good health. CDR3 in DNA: TGTGCCAGCAGCGTAGTCCCGGGGGGGCCTTATGAGCAGCTCTTC. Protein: CASSVVPGGPYEQLF.